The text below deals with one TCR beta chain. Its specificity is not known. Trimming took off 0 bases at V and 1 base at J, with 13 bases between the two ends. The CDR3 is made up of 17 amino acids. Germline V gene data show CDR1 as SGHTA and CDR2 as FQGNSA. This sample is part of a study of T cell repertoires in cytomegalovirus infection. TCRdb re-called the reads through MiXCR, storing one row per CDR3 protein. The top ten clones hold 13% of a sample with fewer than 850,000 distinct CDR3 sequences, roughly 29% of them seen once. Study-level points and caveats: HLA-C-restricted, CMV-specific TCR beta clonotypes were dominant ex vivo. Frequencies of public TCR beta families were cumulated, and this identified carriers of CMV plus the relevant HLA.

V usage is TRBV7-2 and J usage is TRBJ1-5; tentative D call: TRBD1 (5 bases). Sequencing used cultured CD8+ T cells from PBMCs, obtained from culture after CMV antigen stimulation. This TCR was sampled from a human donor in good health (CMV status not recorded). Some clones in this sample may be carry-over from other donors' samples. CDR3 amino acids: CASSLAGVGVSNQPQHF. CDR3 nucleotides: TGTGCCAGCAGCTTAGCGGGGGTGGGAGTAAGCAATCAGCCCCAGCATTTT.